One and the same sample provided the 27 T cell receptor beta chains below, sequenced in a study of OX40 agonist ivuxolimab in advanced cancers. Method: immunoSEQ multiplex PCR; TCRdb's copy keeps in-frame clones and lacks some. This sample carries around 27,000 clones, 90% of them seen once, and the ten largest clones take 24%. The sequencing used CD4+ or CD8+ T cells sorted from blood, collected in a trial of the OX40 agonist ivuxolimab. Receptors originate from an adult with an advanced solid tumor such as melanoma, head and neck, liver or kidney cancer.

CDR3 coding DNA: TGTGCCAGTAGTACCACAGGGGACTACACCTACGAGCAGTACTTC. Translating gives CASSTTGDYTYEQYF. V usage is TRBV19 and J usage is TRBJ2-7, with D possibly called TRBD1 or TRBD2 (7 bases each). The CDR3 is 15 amino acids. V was trimmed by 4 bases and J by 2 bases, leaving 15 bases between them. The germline gives CDR1 LNHDA, CDR2 SQIVND (reference sequence).

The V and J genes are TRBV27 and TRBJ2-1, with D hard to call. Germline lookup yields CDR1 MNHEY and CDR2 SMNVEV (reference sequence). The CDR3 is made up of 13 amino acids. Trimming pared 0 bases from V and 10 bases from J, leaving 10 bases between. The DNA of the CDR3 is TGTGCCAGCAGTTTATCGGCGGCAGGAGAGCAGTTCTTC. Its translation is CASSLSAAGEQFF.

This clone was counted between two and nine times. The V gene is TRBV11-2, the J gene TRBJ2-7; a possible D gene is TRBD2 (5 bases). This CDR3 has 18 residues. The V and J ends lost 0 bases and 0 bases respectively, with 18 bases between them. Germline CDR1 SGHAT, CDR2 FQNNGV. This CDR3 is CASSLERWAVGSSYEQYF. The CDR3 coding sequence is TGTGCCAGCAGCTTAGAGAGGTGGGCAGTGGGGAGCTCCTACGAGCAGTACTTC.

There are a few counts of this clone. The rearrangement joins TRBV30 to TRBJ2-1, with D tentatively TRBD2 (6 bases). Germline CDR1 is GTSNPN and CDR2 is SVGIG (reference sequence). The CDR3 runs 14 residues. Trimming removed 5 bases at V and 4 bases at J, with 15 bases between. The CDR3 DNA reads TGTGCCTGGGTCAGTAGCGGACCATACAATGAGCAGTTCTTC. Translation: CAWVSSGPYNEQFF.

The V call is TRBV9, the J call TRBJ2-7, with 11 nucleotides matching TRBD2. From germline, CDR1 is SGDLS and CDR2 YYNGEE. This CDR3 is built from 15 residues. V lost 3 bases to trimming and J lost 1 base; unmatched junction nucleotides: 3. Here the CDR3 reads CASSGTSGSSYEQYF. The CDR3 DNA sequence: TGTGCCAGCAGCGGCACTAGCGGGAGTTCCTACGAGCAGTACTTC.

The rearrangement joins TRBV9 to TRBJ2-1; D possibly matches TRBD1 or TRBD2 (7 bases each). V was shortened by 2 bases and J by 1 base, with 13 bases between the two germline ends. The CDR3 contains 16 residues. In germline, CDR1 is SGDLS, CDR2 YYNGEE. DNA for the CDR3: TGTGCCAGCAGCGTGGGAGGGGGCCTTTCCTACAATGAGCAGTTCTTC. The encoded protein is CASSVGGGLSYNEQFF.

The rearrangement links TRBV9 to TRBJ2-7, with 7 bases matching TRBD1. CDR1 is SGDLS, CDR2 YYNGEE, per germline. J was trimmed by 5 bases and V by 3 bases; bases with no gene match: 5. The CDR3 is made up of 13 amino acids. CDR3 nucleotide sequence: TGTGCCAGCAGCGACCGCGGACAGGACGAGCAGTACTTC. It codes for CASSDRGQDEQYF.

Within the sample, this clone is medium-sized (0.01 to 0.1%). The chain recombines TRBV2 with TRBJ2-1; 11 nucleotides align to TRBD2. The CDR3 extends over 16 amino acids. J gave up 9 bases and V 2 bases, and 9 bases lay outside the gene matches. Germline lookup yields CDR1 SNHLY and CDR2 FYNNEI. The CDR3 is CASSEMASGRWVEQFF. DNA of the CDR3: TGTGCCAGCAGTGAAATGGCTAGCGGGAGGTGGGTTGAGCAGTTCTTC. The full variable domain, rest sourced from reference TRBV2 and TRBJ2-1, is EPEVTQTPSHQVTQMGQEVILRCVPISNHLYFYWYRQILGQKVEFLVSFYNNEISEKSEIFDDQFSVERPDGSNFTLKIRSTKLEDSAMYFCASSEMASGRWVEQFFGPGTRLTVL.

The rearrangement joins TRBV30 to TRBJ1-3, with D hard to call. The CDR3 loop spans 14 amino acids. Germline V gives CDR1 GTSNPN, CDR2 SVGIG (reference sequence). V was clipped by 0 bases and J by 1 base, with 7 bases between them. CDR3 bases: TGTGCCTGGAGTGTACCTGGGTCTGGAAACACCATATATTTT. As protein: CAWSVPGSGNTIYF. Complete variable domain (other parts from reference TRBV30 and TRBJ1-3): SQTIHQWPATLVQPVGSPLSLECTVEGTSNPNLYWYRQAAGRGLQLLFYSVGIGQISSEVPQNLSASRPQDRQFILSSKKLLLSDSGFYLCAWSVPGSGNTIYFGEGSWLTVV.

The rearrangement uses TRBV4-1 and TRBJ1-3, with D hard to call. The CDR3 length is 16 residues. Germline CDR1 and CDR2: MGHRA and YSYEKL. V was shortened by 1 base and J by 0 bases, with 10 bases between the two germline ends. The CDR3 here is CASSQGPGYSGNTIYF. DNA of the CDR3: TGCGCCAGCAGCCAAGGTCCAGGCTACTCTGGAAACACCATATATTTT.

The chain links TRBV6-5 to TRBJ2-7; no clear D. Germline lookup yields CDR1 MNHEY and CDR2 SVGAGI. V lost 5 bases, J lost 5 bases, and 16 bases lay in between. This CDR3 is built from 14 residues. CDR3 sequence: CASSQGPWADEQYF. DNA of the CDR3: TGTGCCAGCAGTCAAGGACCTTGGGCGGACGAGCAGTACTTC.

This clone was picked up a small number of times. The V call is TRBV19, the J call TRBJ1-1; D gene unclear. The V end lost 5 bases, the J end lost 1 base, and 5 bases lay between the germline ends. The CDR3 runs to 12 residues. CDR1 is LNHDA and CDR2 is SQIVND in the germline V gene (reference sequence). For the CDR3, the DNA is TGTGCCAGTAGTTGGTCGAACACTGAAGCTTTCTTT. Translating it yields CASSWSNTEAFF.

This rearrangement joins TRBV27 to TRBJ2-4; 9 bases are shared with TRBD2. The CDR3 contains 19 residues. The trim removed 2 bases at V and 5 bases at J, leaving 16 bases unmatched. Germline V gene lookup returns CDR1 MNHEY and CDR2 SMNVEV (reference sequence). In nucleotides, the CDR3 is TGTGCCAGCAGTTTAGCGGGAGGGCCATCGCTCTTGGGTCAAAACATTCAGTACTTC. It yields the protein CASSLAGGPSLLGQNIQYF.

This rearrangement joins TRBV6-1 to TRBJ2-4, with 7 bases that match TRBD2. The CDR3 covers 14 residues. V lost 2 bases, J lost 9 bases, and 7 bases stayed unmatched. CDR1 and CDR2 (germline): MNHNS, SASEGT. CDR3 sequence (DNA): TGTGCCAGCAGTGAAAGAGCGGGATCTGGCATTCAGTACTTC. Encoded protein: CASSERAGSGIQYF.

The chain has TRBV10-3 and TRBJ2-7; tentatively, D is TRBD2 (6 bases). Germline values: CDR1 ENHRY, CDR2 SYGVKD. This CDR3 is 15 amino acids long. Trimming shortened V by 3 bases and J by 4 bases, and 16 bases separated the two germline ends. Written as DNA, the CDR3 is TGTGCCATCAGTGACCGGGAGCTACTCGGATACGAGCAGTACTTC. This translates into CAISDRELLGYEQYF.

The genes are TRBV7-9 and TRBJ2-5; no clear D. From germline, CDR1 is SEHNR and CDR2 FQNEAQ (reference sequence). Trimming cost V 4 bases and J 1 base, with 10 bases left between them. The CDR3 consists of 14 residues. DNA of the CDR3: TGTGCCAGCAGCTCCGAGTGGGGCCAAGAGACCCAGTACTTC. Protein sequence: CASSSEWGQETQYF.

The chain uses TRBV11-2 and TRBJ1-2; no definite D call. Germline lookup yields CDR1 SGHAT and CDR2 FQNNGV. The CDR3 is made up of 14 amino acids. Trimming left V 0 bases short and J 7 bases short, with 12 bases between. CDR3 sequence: CASSLDLLMLGYTF. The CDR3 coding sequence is TGTGCCAGCAGCTTAGACCTCCTCATGCTTGGCTACACCTTC.

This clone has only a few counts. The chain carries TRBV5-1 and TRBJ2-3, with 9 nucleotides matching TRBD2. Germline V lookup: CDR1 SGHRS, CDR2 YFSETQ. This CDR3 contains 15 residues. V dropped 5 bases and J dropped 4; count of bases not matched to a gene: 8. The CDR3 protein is CASSAGTSSADTQYF. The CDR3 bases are TGCGCCAGCAGTGCCGGGACTAGCTCTGCAGATACGCAGTATTTT.

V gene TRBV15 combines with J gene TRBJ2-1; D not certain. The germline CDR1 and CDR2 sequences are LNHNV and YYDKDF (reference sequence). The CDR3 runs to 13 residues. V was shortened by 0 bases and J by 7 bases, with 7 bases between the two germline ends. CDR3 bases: TGTGCCACCAGCAGAGATTGGTTGAATGAGCAGTTCTTC. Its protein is CATSRDWLNEQFF.

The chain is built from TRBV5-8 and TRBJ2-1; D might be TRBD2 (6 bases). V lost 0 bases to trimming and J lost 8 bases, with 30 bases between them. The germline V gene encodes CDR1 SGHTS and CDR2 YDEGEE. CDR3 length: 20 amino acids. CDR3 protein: CASSLVVRSGGKTLPYEQFF. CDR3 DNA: TGTGCCAGCAGCTTGGTGGTTCGGTCCGGCGGGAAGACCCTTCCCTATGAGCAGTTCTTC.

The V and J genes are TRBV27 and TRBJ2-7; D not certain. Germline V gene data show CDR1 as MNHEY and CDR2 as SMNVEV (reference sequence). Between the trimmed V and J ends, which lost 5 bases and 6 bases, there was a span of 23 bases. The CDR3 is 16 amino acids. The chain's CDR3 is CASSPNRVNGFGEQYF. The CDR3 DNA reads TGTGCCAGCAGTCCAAACCGGGTCAACGGCTTCGGCGAGCAGTACTTC.

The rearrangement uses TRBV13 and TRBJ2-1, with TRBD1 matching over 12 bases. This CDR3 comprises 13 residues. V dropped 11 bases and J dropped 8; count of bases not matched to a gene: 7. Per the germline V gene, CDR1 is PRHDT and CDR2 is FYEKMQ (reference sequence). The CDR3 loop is CAVGTGGGDEQFF. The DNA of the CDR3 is TGTGCCGTCGGGACAGGGGGCGGGGATGAGCAGTTCTTC.

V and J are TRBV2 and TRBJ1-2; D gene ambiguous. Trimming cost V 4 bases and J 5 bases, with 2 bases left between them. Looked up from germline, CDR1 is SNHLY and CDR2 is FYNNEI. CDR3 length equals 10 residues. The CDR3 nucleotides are TGTGCCAGCAGTGGGTATGGCTACACCTTC. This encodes CASSGYGYTF.

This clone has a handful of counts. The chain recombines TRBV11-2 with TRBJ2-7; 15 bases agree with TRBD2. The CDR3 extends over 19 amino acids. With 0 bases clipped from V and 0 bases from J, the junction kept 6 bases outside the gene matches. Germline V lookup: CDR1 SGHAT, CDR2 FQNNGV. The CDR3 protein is CASSLDGGLAGGLSYEQYF. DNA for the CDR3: TGTGCCAGCAGCTTAGATGGAGGACTAGCGGGAGGGCTCTCCTACGAGCAGTACTTC.

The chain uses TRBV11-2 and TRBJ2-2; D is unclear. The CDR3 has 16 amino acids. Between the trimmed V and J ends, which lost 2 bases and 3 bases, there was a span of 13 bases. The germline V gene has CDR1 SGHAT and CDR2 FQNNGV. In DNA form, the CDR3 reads TGTGCCAGCAGCTTAATCTTAGGTCCATACACCGGGGAGCTGTTTTTT. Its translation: CASSLILGPYTGELFF.

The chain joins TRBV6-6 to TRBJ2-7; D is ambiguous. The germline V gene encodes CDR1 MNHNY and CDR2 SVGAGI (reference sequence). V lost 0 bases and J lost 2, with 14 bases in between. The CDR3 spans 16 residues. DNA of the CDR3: TGTGCCAGCAGTTACTCGCGAGAAGAAGGTCCCTACGAGCAGTACTTC. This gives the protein CASSYSREEGPYEQYF.

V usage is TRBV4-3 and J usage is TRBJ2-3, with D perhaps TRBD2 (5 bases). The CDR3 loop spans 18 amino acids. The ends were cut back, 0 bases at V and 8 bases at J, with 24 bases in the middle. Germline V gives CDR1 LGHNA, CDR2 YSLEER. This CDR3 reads CASSQDRLGHGGLVTQYF. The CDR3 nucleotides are TGCGCCAGCAGCCAAGATCGTTTGGGCCACGGAGGTTTGGTTACGCAGTATTTT.